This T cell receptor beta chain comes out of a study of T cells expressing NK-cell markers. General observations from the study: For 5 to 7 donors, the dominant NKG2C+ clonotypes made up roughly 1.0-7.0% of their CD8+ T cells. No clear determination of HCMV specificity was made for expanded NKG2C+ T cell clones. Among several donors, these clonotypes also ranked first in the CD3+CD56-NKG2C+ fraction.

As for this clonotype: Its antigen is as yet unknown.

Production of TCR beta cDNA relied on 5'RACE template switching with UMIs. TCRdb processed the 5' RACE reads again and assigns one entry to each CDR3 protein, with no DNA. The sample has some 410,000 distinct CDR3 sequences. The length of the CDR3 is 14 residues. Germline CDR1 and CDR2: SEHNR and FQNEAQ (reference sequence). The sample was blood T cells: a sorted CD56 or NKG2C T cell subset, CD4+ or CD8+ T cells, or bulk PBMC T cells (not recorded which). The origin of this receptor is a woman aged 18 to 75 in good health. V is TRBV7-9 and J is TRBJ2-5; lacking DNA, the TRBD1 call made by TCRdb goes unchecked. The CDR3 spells CASSFTGQTGTQYF.